The entry that follows covers one TCR beta chain sequence. V lost 4 bases and J lost 7, with 12 bases in between. CDR1 is SGHNT, CDR2 YYREEE, per germline (reference sequence). The CDR3 consists of 13 residues. The data belong to a study of blood T cell repertoires in COVID-19. Study-wide background: From the United States, Italy and Spain came samples of acute and convalescent COVID-19. Sample material is recorded as cDNA or gDNA derived from T cells, B-cell-depleted T cells, or PBMCs.

In the source study's methods: Amplification of reference gene primers was used by the study to estimate nucleated cell counts. Clones were read by immunoSEQ multiplex PCR, and TCRdb kept only the in-frame ones, dropping some. V, J and clone size derive from that table, while D and trimming were established from the DNA sequence. Of 50,000 to 55,000 clones in the sample, roughly 90% were seen once. V usage is TRBV5-4 and J usage is TRBJ2-1, with unresolved D. Sequencing used peripheral blood. The receptor was derived from a man at least 80 years old with acute or convalescent COVID-19. The CDR3 DNA follows: TGTGCCAGCAGCGGCGGTAGAGGAAATGAGCAGTTCTTC. It codes for CASSGGRGNEQFF.